This T cell receptor beta chain was documented in a study of T cell repertoires in cytomegalovirus infection. The study's findings and limits: Adding up the frequency of public TCR beta families identified people who carried CMV plus the relevant HLA.

V was clipped by 3 bases and J by 0 bases, with 8 bases between them. The germline CDR1 and CDR2 sequences are MGHRA and YSYEKL. This CDR3 has 14 residues. Remarks on this clonotype: Its antigen is undetermined.

TCRdb re-called the reads with MiXCR, one entry per CDR3 protein. In the table there are roughly 990,000 distinct CDR3 sequences, under 40% of which are singletons. This chain uses TRBV4-1 with TRBJ1-1; D gene ambiguous. This sample comprised cultured CD8+ T cells from PBMCs, obtained from culture after CMV antigen stimulation. This receptor was taken from a human donor in good health (CMV status not recorded). Some clones in this sample may be carry-over from other donors' samples. The DNA of the CDR3 is TGCGCCAGCAGCCAGGAAACGATGAACACTGAAGCTTTCTTT. It codes for CASSQETMNTEAFF.